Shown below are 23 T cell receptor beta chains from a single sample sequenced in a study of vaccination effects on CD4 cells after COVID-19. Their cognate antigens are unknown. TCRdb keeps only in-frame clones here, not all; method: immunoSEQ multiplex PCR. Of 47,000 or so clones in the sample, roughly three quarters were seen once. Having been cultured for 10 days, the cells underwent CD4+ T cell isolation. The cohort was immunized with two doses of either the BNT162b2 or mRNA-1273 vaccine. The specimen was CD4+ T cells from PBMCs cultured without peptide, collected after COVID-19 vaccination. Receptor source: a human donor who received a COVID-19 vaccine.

In DNA, the CDR3 is TGTGCCAGCAGCCAAGACCTTTCAGATACGCAGTATTTT. It is translated as CASSQDLSDTQYF. This rearrangement joins TRBV3-1 (or the pseudogene TRBV3-2) to TRBJ2-3, with no clear D. Germline values: CDR1 LGHDT, CDR2 YNNKEL (reference sequence). CDR3 length: 13 amino acids. V lost 0 bases and J lost 4, with 5 bases in between.

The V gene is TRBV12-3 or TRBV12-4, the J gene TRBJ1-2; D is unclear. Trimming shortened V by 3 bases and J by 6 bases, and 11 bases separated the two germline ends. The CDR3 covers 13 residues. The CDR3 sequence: CASSLVGYDGYTF. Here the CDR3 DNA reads TGTGCCAGCAGTTTGGTGGGTTACGATGGCTACACCTTC.

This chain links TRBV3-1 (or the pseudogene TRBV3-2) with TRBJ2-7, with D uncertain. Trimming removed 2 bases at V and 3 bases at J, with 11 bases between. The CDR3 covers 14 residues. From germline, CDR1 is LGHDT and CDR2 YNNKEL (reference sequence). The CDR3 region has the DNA TGTGCCAGCAGCCAAACTGCGGCAGGCTACGAGCAGTACTTC. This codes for CASSQTAAGYEQYF.

The CDR3, as DNA: TGTGCCAGCAGCCACACGGCAAGCTCTGGAAACACCATATATTTT. Translation gives CASSHTASSGNTIYF. The chain joins TRBV3-1 (or the pseudogene TRBV3-2) to TRBJ1-3; D not certain. V lost 3 bases and J lost 0, with 9 bases in between. From germline, CDR1 is LGHDT and CDR2 YNNKEL (reference sequence). This CDR3 comprises 15 residues.

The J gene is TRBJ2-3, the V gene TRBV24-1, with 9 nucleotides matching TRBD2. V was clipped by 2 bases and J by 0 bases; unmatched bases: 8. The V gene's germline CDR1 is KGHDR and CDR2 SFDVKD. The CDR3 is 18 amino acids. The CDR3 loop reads CATSDSAGGSPSTDTQYF. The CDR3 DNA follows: TGTGCCACCAGTGATTCCGCGGGGGGGTCTCCTAGCACAGATACGCAGTATTTT.

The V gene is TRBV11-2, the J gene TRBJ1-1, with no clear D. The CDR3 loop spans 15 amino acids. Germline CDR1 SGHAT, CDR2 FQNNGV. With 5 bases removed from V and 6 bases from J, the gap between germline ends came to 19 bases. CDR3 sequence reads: CASSRAGRSRPEAFF. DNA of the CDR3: TGTGCCAGCAGCCGAGCGGGTAGGAGCAGACCTGAAGCTTTCTTT.

This chain's CDR3 is CAWITGAVVAFF. DNA of the CDR3: TGTGCCTGGATTACAGGCGCGGTGGTGGCTTTCTTT. This chain uses TRBV30 with TRBJ1-1; TRBD1 is a possible D gene (5 bases). This CDR3 spans 12 amino acids. Germline V gene lookup returns CDR1 GTSNPN and CDR2 SVGIG (reference sequence). The V gene lost 4 bases and the J gene lost 11 bases, with 17 bases spanning the gap.

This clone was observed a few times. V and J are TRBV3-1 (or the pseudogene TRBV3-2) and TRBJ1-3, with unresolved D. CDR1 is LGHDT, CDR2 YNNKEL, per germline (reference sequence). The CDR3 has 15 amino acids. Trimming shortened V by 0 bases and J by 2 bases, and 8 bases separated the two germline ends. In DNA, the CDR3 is TGTGCCAGCAGCCAAGAAAGTTTTGCTGGAAACACCATATATTTT. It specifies CASSQESFAGNTIYF.

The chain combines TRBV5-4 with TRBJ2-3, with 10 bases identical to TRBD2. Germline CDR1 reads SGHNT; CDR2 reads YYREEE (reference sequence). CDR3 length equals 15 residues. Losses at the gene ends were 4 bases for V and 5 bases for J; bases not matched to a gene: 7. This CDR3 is CASSQVAGGGDTQYF. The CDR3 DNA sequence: TGTGCCAGCAGCCAGGTAGCGGGAGGCGGAGATACGCAGTATTTT.

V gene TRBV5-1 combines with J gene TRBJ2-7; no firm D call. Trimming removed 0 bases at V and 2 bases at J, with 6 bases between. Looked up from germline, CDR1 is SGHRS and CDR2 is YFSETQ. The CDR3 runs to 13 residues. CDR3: CASSLETTYEQYF. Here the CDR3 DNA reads TGCGCCAGCAGCTTGGAAACCACCTACGAGCAGTACTTC.

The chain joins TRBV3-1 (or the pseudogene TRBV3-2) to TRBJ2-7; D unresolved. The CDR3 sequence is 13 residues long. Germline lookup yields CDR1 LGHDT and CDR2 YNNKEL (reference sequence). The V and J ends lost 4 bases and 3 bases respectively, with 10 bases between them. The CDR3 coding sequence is TGTGCCAGCAGCCCGCGCAGGAACTACGAGCAGTACTTC. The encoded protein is CASSPRRNYEQYF.

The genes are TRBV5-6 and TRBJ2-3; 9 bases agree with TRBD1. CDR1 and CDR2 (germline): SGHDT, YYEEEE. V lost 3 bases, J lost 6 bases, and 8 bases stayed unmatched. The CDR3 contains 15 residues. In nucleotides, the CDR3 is TGTGCCAGCAGCTACGTGGACAGGGGCGGGGATACGCAGTATTTT. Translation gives CASSYVDRGGDTQYF.

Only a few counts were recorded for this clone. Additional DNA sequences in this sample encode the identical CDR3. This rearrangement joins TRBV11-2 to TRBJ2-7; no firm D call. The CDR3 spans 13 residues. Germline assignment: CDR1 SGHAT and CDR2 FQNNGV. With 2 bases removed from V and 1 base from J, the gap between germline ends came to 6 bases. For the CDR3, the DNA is TGTGCCAGCAGCTTATCTGGGTCCTACGAGCAGTACTTC. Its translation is CASSLSGSYEQYF.

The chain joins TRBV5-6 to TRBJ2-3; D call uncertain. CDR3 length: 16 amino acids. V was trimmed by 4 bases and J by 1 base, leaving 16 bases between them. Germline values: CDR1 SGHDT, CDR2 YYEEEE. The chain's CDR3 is CASSPPSYFRTDTQYF. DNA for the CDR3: TGTGCCAGCAGCCCCCCGAGCTATTTCCGCACAGATACGCAGTATTTT.

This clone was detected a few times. This CDR3 is CASSTRVSYNEQFF. The DNA of the CDR3 is TGTGCCAGCAGCACGAGAGTCTCCTACAATGAGCAGTTCTTC. The V and J genes are TRBV11-2 and TRBJ2-1; D ambiguous. Looked up from germline, CDR1 is SGHAT and CDR2 is FQNNGV. The CDR3 covers 14 residues. V was cut by 5 bases and J by 0 bases, with 8 bases left in between.

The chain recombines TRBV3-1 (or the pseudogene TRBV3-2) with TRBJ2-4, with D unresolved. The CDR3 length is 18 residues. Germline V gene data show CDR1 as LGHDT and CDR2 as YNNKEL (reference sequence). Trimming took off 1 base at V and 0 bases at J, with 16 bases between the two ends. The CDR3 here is CASSQGALGSLAKNIQYF. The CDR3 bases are TGTGCCAGCAGCCAAGGAGCATTGGGCAGCCTAGCCAAAAACATTCAGTACTTC.

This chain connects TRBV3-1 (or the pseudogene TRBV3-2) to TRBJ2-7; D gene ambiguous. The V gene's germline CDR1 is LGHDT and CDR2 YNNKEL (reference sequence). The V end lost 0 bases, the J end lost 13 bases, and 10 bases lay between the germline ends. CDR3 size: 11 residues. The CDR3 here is CASSQDRDSYF. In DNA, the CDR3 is TGTGCCAGCAGCCAAGATCGAGACTCCTACTTC.

The DNA for the CDR3 is TGTGCTAGTGGTTTGGGGATACTAGCGGGAGAGACCCAGTACTTC. This encodes CASGLGILAGETQYF. This rearrangement joins TRBV12-5 to TRBJ2-5; TRBD2 agrees at 9 bases. CDR1 and CDR2 from the germline V gene are LGHNT and FRNRAP. This CDR3 comprises 15 residues. V trimming: 1 base; J trimming: 4 bases; junction bases outside the gene matches: 4.

CDR3: CATSSPVGRANEQFF. The CDR3 DNA reads TGTGCCACCAGCAGTCCAGTCGGGAGGGCCAATGAGCAGTTCTTC. The chain couples TRBV15 to TRBJ2-1; 8 bases fit TRBD2. Germline V lookup: CDR1 LNHNV, CDR2 YYDKDF (reference sequence). This CDR3 has 15 residues. J gave up 6 bases and V 3 bases, and 7 bases lay outside the gene matches.

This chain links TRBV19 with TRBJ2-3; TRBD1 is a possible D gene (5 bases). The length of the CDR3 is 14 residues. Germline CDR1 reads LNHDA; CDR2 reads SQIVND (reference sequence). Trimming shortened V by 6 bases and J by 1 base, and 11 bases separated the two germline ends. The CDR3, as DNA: TGTGCCAGTAGAGACAGTATTGGCACAGATACGCAGTATTTT. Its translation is CASRDSIGTDTQYF. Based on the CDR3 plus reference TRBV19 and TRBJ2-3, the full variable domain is DGGITQSPKYLFRKEGQNVTLSCEQNLNHDAMYWYRQDPGQGLRLIYYSQIVNDFQKGDIAEGYSVSREKKESFPLTVTSAQKNPTAFYLCASRDSIGTDTQYFGPGTRLTVL.

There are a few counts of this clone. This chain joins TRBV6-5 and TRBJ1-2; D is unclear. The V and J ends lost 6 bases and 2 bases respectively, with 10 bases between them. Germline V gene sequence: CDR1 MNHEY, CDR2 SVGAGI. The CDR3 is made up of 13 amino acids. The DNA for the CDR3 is TGTGCCAGCAGCGATACAACAAACTATGGCTACACCTTC. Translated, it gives CASSDTTNYGYTF.

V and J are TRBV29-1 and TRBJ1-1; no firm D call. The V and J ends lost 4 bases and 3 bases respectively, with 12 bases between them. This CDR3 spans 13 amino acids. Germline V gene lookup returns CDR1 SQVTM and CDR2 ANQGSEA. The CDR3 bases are TGCAGCGTTGCGGTGGGCAGCGACACTGAAGCTTTCTTT. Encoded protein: CSVAVGSDTEAFF.

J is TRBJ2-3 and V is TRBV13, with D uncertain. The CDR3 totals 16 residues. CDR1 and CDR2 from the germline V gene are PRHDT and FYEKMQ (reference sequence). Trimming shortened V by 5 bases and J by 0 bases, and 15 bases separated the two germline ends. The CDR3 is CASSTNWELSTDTQYF. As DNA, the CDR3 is TGTGCCAGCAGCACTAACTGGGAATTAAGCACAGATACGCAGTATTTT.